This paragraph reports one TCR beta chain. Its cognate antigen is unknown. These data are taken from a study of T cell repertoires in cytomegalovirus infection. Study overall: Evidence of both CMV infection and a matching HLA type came from public TCR beta signatures.

TCRdb analysed the reads with MiXCR anew, one entry per CDR3 protein. The table has under 150,000 distinct CDR3 sequences, more than 20% seen once. General study results and limits: CMV-specific HLA-C-restricted TCR beta clonotypes dominated the ex vivo response. Carriers of CMV and the relevant HLA type were discriminated by public TCR beta frequency.

Germline loops: CDR1 MDHEN, CDR2 SYDVKM. CDR3 length equals 14 residues. V lost 3 bases, J lost 7 bases, and 15 bases lay in between. Sequences were obtained from PBMCs, sequenced either directly or after in vitro stimulation (not recorded which). V gene TRBV28 combines with J gene TRBJ2-5; D possibly matches TRBD1 or TRBD2 (5 bases each). This receptor was obtained from a human donor in good health (CMV status not recorded). Some clones in this sample may be carry-over from other donors' samples. The CDR3 DNA reads as TGTGCCAGCAGTTTGGACACCGCCGGGGCGACCCAGTACTTC. Translation: CASSLDTAGATQYF. The whole variable domain, filled in from reference TRBV28 and TRBJ2-5, reads DVKVTQSSRYLVKRTGEKVFLECVQDMDHENMFWYRQDPGLGLRLIYFSYDVKMKEKGDIPEGYSVSREKKERFSLILESASTNQTSMYLCASSLDTAGATQYFGPGTRLLVL.